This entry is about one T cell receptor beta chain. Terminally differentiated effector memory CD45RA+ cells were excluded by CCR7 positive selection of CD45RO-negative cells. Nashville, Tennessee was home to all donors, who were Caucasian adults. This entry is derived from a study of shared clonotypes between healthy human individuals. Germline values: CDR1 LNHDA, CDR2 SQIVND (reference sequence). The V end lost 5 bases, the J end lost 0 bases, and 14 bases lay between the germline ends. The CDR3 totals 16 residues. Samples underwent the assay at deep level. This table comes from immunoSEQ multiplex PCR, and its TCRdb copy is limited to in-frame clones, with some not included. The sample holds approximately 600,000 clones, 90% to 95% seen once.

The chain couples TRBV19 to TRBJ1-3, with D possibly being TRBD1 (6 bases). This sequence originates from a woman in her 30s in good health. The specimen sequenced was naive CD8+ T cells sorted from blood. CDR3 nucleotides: TGTGCCAGTAGTCCGTACGGGGGGCTCTCTGGAAACACCATATATTTT. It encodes CASSPYGGLSGNTIYF. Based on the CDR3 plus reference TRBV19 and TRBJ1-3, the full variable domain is DGGITQSPKYLFRKEGQNVTLSCEQNLNHDAMYWYRQDPGQGLRLIYYSQIVNDFQKGDIAEGYSVSREKKESFPLTVTSAQKNPTAFYLCASSPYGGLSGNTIYFGEGSWLTVV.